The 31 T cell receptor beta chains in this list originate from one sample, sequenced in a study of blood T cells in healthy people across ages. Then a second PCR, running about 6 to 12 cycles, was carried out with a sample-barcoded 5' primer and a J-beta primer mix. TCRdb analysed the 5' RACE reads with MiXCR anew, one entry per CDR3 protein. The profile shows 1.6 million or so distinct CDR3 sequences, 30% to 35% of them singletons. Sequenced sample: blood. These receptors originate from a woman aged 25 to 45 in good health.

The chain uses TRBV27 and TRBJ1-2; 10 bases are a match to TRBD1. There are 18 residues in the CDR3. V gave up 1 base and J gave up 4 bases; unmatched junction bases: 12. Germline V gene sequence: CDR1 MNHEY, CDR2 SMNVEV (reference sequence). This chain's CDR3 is CASSLFSVWDRGSYGYTF. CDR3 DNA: TGTGCCAGCAGTTTATTTAGCGTGTGGGACAGGGGATCCTATGGCTACACCTTC.

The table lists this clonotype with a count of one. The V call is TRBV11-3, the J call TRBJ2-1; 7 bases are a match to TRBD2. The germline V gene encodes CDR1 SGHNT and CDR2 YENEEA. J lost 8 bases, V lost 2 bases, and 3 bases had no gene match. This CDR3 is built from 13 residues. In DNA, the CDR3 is TGTGCCAGCAGCTTACGGCGGGGGTATGAGCAGTTCTTC. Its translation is CASSLRRGYEQFF.

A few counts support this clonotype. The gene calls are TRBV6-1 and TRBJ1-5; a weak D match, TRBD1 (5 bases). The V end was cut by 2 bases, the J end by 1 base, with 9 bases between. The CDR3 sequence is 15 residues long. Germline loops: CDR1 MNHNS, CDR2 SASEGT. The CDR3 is CASSERGGSNQPQHF. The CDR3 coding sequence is TGTGCCAGCAGTGAAAGGGGCGGAAGCAATCAGCCCCAGCATTTT.

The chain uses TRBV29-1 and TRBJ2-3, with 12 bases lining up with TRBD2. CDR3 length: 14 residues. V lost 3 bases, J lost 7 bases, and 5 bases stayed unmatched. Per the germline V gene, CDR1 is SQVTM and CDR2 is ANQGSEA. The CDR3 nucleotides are TGCAGCGTTGAGACTAGCGGGGGTCTGAATACGCAGTATTTT. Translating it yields CSVETSGGLNTQYF.

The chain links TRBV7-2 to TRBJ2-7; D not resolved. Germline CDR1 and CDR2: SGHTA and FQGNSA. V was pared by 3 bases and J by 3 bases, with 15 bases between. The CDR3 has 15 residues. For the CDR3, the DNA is TGTGCCAGCAGCTTGGACCGGGCGAGTATCTACGAGCAGTACTTC. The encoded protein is CASSLDRASIYEQYF.

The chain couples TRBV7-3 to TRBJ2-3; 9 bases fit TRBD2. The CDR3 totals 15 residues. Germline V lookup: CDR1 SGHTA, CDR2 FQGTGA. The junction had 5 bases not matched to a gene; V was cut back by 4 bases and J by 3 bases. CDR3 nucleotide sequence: TGTGCCAGCAGCTCAGGGACTAGCAGAACAGATACGCAGTATTTT. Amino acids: CASSSGTSRTDTQYF.

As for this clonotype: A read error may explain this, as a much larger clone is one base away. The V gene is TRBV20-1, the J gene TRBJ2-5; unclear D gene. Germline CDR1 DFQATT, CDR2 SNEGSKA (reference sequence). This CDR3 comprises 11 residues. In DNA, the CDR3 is TGCAGGGCTAGGAGAGGAGAGACCCAGTACTTC. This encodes CRARRGETQYF.

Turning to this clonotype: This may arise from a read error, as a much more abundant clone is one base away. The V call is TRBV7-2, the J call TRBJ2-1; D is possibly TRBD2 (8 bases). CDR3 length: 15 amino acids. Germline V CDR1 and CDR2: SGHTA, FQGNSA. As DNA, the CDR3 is TGTGCCGGCAGCTTAGCGGGACAGCCCTACAATGAGCAGTTCTTC. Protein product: CAGSLAGQPYNEQFF.

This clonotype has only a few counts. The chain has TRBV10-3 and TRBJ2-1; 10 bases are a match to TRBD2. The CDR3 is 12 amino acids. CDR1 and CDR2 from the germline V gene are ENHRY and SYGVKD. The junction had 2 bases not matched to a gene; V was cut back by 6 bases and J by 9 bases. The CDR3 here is CAIRPSGSEQFF. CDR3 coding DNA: TGTGCCATCAGGCCTAGCGGGAGTGAGCAGTTCTTC.

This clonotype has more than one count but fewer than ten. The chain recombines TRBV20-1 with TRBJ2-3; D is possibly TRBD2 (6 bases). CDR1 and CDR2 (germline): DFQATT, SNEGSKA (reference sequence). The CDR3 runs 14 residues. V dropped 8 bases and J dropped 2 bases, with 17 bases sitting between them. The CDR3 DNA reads TGCAGTAGAGACGGGAGCATACTCACAGATACGCAGTATTTT. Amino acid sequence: CSRDGSILTDTQYF.

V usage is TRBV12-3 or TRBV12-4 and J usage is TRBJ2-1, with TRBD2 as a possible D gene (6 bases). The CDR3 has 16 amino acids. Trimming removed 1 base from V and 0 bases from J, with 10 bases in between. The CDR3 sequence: CASSLGGGDSYNEQFF. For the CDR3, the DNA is TGTGCCAGCAGTTTAGGGGGCGGGGACTCCTACAATGAGCAGTTCTTC.

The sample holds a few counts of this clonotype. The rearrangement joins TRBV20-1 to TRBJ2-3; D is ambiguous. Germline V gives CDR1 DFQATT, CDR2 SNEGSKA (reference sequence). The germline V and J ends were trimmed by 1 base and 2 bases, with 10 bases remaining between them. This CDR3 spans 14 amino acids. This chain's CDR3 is CSARGSRLTDTQYF. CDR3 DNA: TGCAGTGCTAGAGGGTCCAGGCTCACAGATACGCAGTATTTT.

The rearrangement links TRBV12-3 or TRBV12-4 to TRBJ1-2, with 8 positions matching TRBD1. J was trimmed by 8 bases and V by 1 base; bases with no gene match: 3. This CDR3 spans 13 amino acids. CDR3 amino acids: CASSLETGEGYTF. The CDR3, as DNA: TGTGCCAGCAGTTTAGAGACAGGGGAGGGCTACACCTTC.

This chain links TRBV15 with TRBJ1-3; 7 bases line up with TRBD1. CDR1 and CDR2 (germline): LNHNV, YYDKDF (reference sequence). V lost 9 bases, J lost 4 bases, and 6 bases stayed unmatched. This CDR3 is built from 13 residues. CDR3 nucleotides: TGTGCCACGCGACAGGGTGCCGGAAACACCATATATTTT. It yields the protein CATRQGAGNTIYF. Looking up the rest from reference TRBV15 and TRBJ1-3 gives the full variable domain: DAMVIQNPRYQVTQFGKPVTLSCSQTLNHNVMYWYQQKSSQAPKLLFHYYDKDFNNEADTPDNFQSRRPNTSFCFLDIRSPGLGDTAMYLCATRQGAGNTIYFGEGSWLTVV.

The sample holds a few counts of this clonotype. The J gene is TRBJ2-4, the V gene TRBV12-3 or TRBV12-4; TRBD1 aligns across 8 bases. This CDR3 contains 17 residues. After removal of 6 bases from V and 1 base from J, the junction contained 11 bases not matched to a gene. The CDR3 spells CASRLPDRAKAKNIQYF. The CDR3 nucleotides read TGTGCCAGCAGACTTCCGGACAGGGCTAAGGCCAAAAACATTCAGTACTTC.

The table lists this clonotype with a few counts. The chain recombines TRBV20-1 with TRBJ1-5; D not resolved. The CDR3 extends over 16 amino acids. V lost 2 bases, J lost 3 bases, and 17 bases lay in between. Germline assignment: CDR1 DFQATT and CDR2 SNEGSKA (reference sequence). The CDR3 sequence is CSARKTTRDDNQPQHF. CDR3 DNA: TGCAGTGCTAGAAAAACTACAAGGGATGACAATCAGCCCCAGCATTTT.

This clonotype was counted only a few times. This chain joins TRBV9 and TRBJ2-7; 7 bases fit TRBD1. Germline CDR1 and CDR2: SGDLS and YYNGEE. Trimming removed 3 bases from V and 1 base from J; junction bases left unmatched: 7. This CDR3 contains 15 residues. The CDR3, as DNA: TGTGCCAGCAGCGCCGACTCGACAGGGTCCTACGAGCAGTACTTC. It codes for CASSADSTGSYEQYF.

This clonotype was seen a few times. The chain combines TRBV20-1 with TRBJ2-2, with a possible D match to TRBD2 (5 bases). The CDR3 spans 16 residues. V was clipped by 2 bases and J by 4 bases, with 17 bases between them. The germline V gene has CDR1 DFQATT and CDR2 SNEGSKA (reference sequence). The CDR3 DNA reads TGCAGTGCTAGACCCCAGAGGACTTCAGTCACCGGGGAGCTGTTTTTT. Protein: CSARPQRTSVTGELFF.

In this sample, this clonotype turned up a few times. CDR3 in amino acids: CASSQDGRTYQPQHF. In DNA, the CDR3 is TGCGCCAGCAGCCAAGACGGCAGAACTTATCAGCCCCAGCATTTT. J is TRBJ1-5 and V is TRBV4-1; D call uncertain. The germline CDR1 and CDR2 sequences are MGHRA and YSYEKL. The CDR3 totals 15 residues. V was pared by 0 bases and J by 5 bases, with 11 bases between.

The DNA for the CDR3 is TGTGCCAGCAGTTTATCTCCAAACAGGGGTAGTACACCCCTCCACTTT. It yields the protein CASSLSPNRGSTPLHF. The chain uses TRBV27 and TRBJ1-6; TRBD1 matches 7 bases. Trimming at V came to 0 bases and at J to 11 bases, leaving 10 bases not matched to a gene. CDR1 is MNHEY and CDR2 is SMNVEV in the germline V gene (reference sequence). CDR3 length equals 16 residues.

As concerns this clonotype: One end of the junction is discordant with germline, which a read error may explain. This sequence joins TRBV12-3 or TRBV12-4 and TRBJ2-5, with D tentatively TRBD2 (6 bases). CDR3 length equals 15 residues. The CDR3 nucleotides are TGTGCCAGCAGCGCGGGATCTACCACCTTAGAGGCCCAGTACTTC. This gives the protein CASSAGSTTLEAQYF.

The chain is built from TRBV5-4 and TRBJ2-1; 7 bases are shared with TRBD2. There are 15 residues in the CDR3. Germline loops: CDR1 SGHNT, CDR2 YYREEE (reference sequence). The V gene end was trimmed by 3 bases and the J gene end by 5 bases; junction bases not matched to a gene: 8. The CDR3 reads CASSSKAGFHNEQFF. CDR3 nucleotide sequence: TGTGCCAGCAGCTCCAAAGCGGGGTTCCACAATGAGCAGTTCTTC.

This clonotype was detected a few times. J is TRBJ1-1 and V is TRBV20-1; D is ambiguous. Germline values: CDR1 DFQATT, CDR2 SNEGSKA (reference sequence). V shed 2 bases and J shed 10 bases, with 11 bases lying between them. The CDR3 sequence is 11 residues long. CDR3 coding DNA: TGCAGTGCTAGATTCGAGGTTCGAGCTTTCTTT. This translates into CSARFEVRAFF.

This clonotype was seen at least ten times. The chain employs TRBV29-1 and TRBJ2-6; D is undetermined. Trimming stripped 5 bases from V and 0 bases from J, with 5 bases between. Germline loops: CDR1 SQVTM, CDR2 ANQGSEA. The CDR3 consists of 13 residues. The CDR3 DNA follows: TGCAGCGTTCGGACCTCTGGGGCCAACGTCCTGACTTTC. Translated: CSVRTSGANVLTF.

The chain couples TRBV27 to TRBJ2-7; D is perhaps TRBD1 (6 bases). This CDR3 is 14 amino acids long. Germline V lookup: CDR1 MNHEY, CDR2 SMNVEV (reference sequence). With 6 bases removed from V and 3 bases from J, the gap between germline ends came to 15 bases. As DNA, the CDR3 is TGTGCCAGCAGCTCAGACTGGGGGCGCTACGAGCAGTACTTC. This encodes CASSSDWGRYEQYF.

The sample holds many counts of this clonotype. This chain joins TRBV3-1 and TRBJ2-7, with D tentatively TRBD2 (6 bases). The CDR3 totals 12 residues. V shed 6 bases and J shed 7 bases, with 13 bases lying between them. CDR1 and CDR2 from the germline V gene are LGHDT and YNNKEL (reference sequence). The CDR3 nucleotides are TGTGCCAGCAGACCTGCCGCGGGGGAGCAGTACTTC. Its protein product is CASRPAAGEQYF.

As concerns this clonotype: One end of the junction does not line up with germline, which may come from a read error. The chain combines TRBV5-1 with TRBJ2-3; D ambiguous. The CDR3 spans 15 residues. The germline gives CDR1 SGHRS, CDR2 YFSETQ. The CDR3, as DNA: TGCGCCAGCAGCCCTAGGGTGGATAGCACAGATACGCGGTATTTT. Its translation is CASSPRVDSTDTRYF.

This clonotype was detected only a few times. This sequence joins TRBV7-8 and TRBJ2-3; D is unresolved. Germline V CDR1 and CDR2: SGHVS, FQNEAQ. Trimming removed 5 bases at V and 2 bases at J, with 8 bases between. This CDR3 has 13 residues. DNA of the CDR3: TGTGCCAGCAGCGGACCAAACACAGATACGCAGTATTTT. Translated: CASSGPNTDTQYF.

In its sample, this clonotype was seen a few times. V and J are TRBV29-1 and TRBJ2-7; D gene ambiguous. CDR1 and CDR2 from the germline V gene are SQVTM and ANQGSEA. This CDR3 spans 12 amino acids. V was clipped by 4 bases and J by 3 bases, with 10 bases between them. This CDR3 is CSVGRSLYEQYF. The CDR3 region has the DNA TGCAGCGTTGGGCGGAGCCTCTACGAGCAGTACTTC.

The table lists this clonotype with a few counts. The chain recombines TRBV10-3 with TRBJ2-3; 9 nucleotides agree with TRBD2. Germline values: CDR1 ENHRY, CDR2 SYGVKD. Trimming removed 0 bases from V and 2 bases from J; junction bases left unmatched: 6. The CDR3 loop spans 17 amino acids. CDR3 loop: CAISESSGSLYTDTQYF. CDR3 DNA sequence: TGTGCCATCAGTGAGTCTAGCGGGAGCCTCTACACAGATACGCAGTATTTT.

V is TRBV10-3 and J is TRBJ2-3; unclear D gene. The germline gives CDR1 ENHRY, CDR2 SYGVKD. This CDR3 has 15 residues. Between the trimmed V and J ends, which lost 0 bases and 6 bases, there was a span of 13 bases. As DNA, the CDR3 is TGTGCCATCAGTGAGTCGGCCTTAGATAGGGATACGCAGTATTTT. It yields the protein CAISESALDRDTQYF.